Here is one TCR beta chain with its context. V was cut by 1 base and J by 5 bases, with 15 bases left in between. The CDR3 loop spans 16 amino acids. Germline CDR1 and CDR2: SGHTA and FQGNSA. Survey-level TCR beta sequencing used the immunoSEQ assay. Here immunoSEQ multiplex PCR was the method, and the copy in TCRdb shows in-frame clones only, minus some. The table has around 49,000 clones, over 85% seen once. The receptor's source is a man aged 35 to 55 with rheumatoid arthritis. The sequenced sample consisted of PBMCs. The chain links TRBV7-2 to TRBJ1-5; D remains unclear. The CDR3 region is CASSLGPPQVYQPQHF. DNA for the CDR3: TGTGCCAGCAGCTTAGGCCCACCCCAAGTATATCAGCCCCAGCATTTT.